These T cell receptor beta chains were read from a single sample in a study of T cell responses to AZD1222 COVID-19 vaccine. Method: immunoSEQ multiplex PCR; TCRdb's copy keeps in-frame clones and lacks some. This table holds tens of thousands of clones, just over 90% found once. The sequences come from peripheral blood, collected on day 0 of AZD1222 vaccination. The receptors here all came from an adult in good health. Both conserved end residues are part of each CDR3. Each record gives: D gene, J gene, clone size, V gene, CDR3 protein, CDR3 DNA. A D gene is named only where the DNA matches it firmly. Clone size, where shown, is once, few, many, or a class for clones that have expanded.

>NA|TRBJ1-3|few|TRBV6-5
CASSTLAGSGNTIYF
TGTGCCAGCAGCACCTTGGCGGGCTCTGGAAACACCATATATTTT
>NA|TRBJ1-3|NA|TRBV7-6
CASSLGQPSSGNTIYF
TGTGCCAGCAGCCTCGGACAGCCGAGCTCTGGAAACACCATATATTTT
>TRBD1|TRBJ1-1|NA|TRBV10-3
CAARETGGTEAFF
TGTGCCGCCAGGGAGACAGGGGGCACTGAAGCTTTCTTT
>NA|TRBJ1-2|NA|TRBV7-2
CASSSTGFYGYTF
TGTGCCAGCAGCTCCACAGGATTCTATGGCTACACCTTC
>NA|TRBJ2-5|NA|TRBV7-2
CASLPRGGWETQYF
TGTGCCAGCCTCCCTCGTGGGGGGTGGGAGACCCAGTACTTC
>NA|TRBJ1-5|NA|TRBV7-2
CASSLVHNQPQHF
TGTGCCAGCAGCTTAGTTCACAATCAGCCCCAGCATTTT
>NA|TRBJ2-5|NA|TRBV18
CASSPRIGFQETQYF
TGTGCCAGCTCACCACGGATTGGCTTCCAAGAGACCCAGTACTTC
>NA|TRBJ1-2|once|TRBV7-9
CASSLSNYGYTF
TGTGCCAGCAGCTTAAGTAACTATGGCTACACCTTC
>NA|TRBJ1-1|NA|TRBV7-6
CASSLYQGHTEAFF
TGTGCCAGCAGCTTATATCAGGGGCACACTGAAGCTTTCTTT
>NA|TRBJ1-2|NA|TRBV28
CASSAPGGGAYGYTF
TGTGCCAGCAGTGCCCCGGGTGGGGGGGCCTATGGCTACACCTTC
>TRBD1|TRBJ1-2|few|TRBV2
CASHGGQGEYGYTF
TGTGCCAGCCACGGGGGACAGGGGGAATATGGCTACACCTTC
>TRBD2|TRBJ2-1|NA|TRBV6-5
CASRILAGAYNEQFF
TGTGCCAGCAGGATTCTAGCGGGGGCTTACAATGAGCAGTTCTTC
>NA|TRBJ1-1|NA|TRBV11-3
CASSLVVQTEAFF
TGTGCCAGCAGTTTAGTGGTCCAGACTGAAGCTTTCTTT
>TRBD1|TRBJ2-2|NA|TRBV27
CASSLIGQGVPGELFF
TGTGCCAGCAGTTTAATCGGACAGGGAGTCCCCGGGGAGCTGTTTTTT